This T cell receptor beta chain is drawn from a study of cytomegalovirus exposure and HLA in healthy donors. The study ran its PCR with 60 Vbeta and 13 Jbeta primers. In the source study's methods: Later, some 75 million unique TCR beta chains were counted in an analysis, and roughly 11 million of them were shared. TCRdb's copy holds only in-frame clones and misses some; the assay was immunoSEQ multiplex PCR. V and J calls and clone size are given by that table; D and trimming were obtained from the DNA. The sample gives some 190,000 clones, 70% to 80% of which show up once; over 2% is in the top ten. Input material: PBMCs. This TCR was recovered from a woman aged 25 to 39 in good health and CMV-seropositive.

As DNA, the CDR3 is TGTGCCATCAGTGAGGCGGGACAGGACTATGGCTACACCTTC. Protein: CAISEAGQDYGYTF. The J gene is TRBJ1-2, the V gene TRBV10-3; 8 nucleotides agree with TRBD1. With 2 bases clipped from V and 3 bases from J, the junction kept 2 bases outside the gene matches. From germline, CDR1 is ENHRY and CDR2 SYGVKD. The CDR3 is 14 amino acids.